Here is one T cell receptor (beta chain) with its context. The antigen is unknown. This sample is drawn from a study of T-cell memory formation after mild COVID-19. Background on the study: Largely, the TCR clusters proved donor specific. Study results and limitations: Nothing showed for sure that second-wave clones peaking on day 37 were SARS-CoV-2 specific. That cross-reactive memory joined was suggested by some responding clones appearing in pre-infection memory.

TCRdb fed the 5' RACE reads into MiXCR, producing one record per CDR3 protein. The data hold more than 150,000 distinct CDR3 sequences, with approximately 18% observed a single time. The germline CDR1 and CDR2 sequences are SGHTA and FQGNSA. The CDR3 covers 14 residues. With V trimmed by 5 bases and J by 5 bases, 5 bases remained unmatched. Sample: PBMCs or a T cell subset sorted from them (not recorded which). This sequence joins TRBV7-2 and TRBJ2-2; 7 bases fit TRBD1. This receptor was identified in a man aged 18-30 years who had mild COVID-19 (a few samples of this study predate the infection). Cell type and time point are not known. DNA of the CDR3: TGTGCCAGCAGCGAGAGACAGGGTACCGGGGAGCTGTTTTTT. Translated, it gives CASSERQGTGELFF.